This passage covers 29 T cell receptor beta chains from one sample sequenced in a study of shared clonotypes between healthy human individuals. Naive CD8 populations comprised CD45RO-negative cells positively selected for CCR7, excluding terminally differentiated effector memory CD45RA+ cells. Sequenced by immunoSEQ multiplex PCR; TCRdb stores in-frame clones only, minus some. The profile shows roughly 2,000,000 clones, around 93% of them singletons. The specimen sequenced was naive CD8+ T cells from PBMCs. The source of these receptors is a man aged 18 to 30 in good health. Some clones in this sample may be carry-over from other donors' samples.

The CDR3 nucleotides read TGTGCCAGCTCACCGGAGGGTACAACTAATGAAAAACTGTTTTTT. This codes for CASSPEGTTNEKLFF. J is TRBJ1-4 and V is TRBV18; D remains ambiguous. The germline gives CDR1 KGHSH, CDR2 LQKENI. The CDR3 has 15 residues. V was cut by 3 bases and J by 0 bases, with 8 bases left in between.

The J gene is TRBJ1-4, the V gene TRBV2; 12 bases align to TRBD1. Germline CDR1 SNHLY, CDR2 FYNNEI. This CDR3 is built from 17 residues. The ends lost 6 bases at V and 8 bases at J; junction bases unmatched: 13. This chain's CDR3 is CASSRGTGGSGEEKLFF. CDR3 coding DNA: TGTGCCAGCAGCAGAGGGACAGGGGGCTCCGGGGAGGAAAAACTGTTTTTT.

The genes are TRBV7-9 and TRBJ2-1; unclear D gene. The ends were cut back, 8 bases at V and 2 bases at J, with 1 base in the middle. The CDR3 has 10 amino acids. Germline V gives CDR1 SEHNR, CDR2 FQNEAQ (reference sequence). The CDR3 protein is CASAYNEQFF. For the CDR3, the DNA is TGTGCCAGCGCCTACAATGAGCAGTTCTTC.

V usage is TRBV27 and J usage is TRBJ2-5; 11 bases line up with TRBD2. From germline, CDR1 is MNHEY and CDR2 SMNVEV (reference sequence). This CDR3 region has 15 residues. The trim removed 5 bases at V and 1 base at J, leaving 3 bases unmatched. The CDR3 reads CASSIAGGPQETQYF. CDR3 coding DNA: TGTGCCAGCAGTATAGCGGGAGGGCCCCAAGAGACCCAGTACTTC.

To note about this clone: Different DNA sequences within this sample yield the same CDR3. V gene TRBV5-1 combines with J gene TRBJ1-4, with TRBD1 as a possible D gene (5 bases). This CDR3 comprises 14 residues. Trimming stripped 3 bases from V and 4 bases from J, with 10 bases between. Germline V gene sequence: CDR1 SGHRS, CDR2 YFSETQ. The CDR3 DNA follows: TGCGCCAGCAGCTCCGACAGAGTTAATGAAAAACTGTTTTTT. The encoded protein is CASSSDRVNEKLFF.

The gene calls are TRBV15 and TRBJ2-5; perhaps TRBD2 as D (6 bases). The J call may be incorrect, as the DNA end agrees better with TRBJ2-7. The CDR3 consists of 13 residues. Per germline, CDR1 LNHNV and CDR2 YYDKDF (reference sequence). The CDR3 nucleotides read TGTGCCACCAGCGCCCTACGGGGGTACGAGCAGTACTTC. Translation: CATSALRGYEQYF.

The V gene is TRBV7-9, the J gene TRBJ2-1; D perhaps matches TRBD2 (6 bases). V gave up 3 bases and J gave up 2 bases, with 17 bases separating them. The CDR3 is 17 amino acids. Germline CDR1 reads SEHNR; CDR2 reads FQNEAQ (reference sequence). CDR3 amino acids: CASSFGLPGAPYNEQFF. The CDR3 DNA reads TGTGCCAGCAGCTTTGGGTTGCCGGGAGCTCCCTACAATGAGCAGTTCTTC.

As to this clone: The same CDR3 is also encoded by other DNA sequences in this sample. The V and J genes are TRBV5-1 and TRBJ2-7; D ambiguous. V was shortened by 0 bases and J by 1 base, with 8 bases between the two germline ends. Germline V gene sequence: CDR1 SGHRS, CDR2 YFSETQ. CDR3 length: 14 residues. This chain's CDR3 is CASSLAIGSYEQYF. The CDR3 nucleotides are TGCGCCAGCAGCTTGGCAATAGGGTCCTACGAGCAGTACTTC.

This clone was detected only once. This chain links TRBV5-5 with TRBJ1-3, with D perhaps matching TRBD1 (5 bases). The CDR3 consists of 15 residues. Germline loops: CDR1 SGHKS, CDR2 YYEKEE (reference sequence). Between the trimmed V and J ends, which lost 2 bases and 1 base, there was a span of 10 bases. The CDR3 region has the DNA TGTGCCAGCAGCTTTGTCTCAGGGTCTGGAAACACCATATATTTT. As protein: CASSFVSGSGNTIYF.

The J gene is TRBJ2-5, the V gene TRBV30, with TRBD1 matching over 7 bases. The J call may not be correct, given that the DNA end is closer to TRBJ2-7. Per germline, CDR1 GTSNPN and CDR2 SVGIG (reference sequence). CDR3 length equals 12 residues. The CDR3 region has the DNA TGTGCCTGGAATCCAGGGGGCTACGAGCAGTACTTC. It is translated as CAWNPGGYEQYF.

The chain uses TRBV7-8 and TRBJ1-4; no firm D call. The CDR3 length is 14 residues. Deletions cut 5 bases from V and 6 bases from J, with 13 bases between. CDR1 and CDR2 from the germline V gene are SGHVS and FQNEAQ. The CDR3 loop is CASSQVSGHEKLFF. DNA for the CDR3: TGTGCCAGCAGCCAGGTATCGGGCCATGAAAAACTGTTTTTT.

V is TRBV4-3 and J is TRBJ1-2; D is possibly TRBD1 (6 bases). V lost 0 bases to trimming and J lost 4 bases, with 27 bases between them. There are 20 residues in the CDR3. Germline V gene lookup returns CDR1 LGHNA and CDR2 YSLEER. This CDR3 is CASSQDKVPPAGEKGYGYTF. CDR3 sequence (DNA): TGCGCCAGCAGCCAAGATAAAGTCCCCCCCGCAGGGGAGAAGGGCTATGGCTACACCTTC.

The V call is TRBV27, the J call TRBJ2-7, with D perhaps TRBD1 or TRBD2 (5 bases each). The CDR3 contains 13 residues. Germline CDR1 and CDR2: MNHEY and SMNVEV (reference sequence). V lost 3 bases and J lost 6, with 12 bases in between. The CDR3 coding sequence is TGTGCCAGCAGTTTCACTAGACAGCCCGAGCAGTACTTC. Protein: CASSFTRQPEQYF.

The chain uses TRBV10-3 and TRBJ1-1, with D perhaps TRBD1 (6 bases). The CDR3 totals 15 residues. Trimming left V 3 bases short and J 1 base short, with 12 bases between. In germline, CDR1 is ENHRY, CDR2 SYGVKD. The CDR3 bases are TGTGCCATCAGTGAATCCCAGACAGGGAACACTGAAGCTTTCTTT. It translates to CAISESQTGNTEAFF.

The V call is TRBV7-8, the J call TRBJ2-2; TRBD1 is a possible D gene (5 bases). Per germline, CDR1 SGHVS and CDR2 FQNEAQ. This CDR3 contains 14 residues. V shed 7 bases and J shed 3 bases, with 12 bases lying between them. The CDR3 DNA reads TGTGCCAGCAACCGGCTAGGGGACACCGGGGAGCTGTTTTTT. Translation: CASNRLGDTGELFF.

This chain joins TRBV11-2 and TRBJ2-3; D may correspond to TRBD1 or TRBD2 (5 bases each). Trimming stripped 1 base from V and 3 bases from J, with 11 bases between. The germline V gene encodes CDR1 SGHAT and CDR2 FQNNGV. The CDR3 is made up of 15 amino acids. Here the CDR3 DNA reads TGTGCCAGCAGCTTAGTTCGGGACGCAACAGATACGCAGTATTTT. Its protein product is CASSLVRDATDTQYF. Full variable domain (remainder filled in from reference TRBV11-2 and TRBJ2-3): EAGVAQSPRYKIIEKRQSVAFWCNPISGHATLYWYQQILGQGPKLLIQFQNNGVVDDSQLPKDRFSAERLKGVDSTLKIQPAKLEDSAVYLCASSLVRDATDTQYFGPGTRLTVL.

The CDR3 bases are TGTGCCAGCAGCAAGGACAGAACCAGCTCCTACAATGAGCAGTTCTTC. It codes for CASSKDRTSSYNEQFF. The genes are TRBV5-6 and TRBJ2-1; D possibly corresponds to TRBD1 (6 bases). The CDR3 extends over 16 amino acids. Germline lookup yields CDR1 SGHDT and CDR2 YYEEEE. V shed 4 bases and J shed 0 bases, with 14 bases lying between them. The full variable domain, its missing parts supplied by reference TRBV5-6 and TRBJ2-1, is DAGVTQSPTHLIKTRGQQVTLRCSPKSGHDTVSWYQQALGQGPQFIFQYYEEEERQRGNFPDRFSGHQFPNYSSELNVNALLLGDSALYLCASSKDRTSSYNEQFFGPGTRLTVL.

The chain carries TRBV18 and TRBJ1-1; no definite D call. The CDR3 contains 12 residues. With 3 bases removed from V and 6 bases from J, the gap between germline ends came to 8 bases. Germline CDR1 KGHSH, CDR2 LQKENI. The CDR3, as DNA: TGTGCCAGCTCACCCCTTAGCGCTGAAGCTTTCTTT. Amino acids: CASSPLSAEAFF. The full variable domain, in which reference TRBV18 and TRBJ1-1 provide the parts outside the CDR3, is NAGVMQNPRHLVRRRGQEARLRCSPMKGHSHVYWYRQLPEEGLKFMVYLQKENIIDESGMPKERFSAEFPKEGPSILRIQQVVRGDSAAYFCASSPLSAEAFFGQGTRLTVV.

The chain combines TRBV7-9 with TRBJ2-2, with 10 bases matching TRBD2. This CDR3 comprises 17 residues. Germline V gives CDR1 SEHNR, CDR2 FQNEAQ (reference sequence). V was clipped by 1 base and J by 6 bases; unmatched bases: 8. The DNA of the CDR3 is TGTGCCAGCAGCTTAGGCCCTAGCGGGAGTCAATCCGGGGAGCTGTTTTTT. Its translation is CASSLGPSGSQSGELFF.

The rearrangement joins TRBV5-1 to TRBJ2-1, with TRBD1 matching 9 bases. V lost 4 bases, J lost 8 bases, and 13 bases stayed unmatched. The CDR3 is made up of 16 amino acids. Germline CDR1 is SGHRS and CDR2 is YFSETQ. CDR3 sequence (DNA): TGCGCCAGCAGCGGTACAGGGGGCTTTAGGAGAGATGAGCAGTTCTTC. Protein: CASSGTGGFRRDEQFF.

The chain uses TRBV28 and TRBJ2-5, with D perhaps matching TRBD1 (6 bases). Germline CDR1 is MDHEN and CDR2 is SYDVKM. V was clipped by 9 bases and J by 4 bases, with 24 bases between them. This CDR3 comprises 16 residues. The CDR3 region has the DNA TGTGCCAGTACAGGGTACAAAGAGGTCGAAGGAGAGACCCAGTACTTC. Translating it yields CASTGYKEVEGETQYF.

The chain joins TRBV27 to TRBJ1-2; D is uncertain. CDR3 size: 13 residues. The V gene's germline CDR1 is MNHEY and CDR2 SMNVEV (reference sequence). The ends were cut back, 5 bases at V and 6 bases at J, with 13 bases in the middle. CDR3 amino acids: CASSEGSFDGYTF. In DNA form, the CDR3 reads TGTGCCAGCAGTGAGGGCAGCTTCGATGGCTACACCTTC.

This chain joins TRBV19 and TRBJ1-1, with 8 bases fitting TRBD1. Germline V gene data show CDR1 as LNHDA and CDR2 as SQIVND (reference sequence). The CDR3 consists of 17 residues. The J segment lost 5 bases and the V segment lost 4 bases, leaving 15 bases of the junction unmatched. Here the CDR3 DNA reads TGTGCCAGTAGTACAACTTTGAGGCAGGGGGCTATGACTGAAGCTTTCTTT. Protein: CASSTTLRQGAMTEAFF.

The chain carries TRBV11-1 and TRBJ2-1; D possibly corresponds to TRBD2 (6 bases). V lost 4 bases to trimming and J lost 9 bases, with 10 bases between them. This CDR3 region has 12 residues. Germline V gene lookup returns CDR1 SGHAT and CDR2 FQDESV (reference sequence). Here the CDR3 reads CASSSSGVEQFF. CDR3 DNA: TGTGCCAGCAGCTCCTCGGGAGTTGAGCAGTTCTTC.

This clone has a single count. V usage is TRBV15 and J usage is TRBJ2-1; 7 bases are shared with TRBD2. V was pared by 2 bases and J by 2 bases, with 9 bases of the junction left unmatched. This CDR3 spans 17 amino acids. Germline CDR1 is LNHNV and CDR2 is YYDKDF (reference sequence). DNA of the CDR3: TGTGCCACCAGCAGAATTGGGTTCGGACTAGCCTACAATGAGCAGTTCTTC. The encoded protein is CATSRIGFGLAYNEQFF.

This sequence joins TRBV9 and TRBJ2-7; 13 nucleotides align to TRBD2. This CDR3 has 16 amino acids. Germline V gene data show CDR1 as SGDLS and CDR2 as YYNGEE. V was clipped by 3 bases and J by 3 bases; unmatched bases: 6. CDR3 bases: TGTGCCAGCAGCGCTGGACTAGCGGGAGAGATCTACGAGCAGTACTTC. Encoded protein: CASSAGLAGEIYEQYF. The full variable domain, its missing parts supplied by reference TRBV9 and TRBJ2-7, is DSGVTQTPKHLITATGQRVTLRCSPRSGDLSVYWYQQSLDQGLQFLIQYYNGEERAKGNILERFSAQQFPDLHSELNLSSLELGDSALYFCASSAGLAGEIYEQYFGPGTRLTVT.

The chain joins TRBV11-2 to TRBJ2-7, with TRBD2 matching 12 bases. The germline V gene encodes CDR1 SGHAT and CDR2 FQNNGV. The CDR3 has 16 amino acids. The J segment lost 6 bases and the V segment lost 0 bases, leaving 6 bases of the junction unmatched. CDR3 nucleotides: TGTGCCAGCAGCTTAGAACGACTAGCGGGAGTCCTCGAGCAGTACTTC. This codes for CASSLERLAGVLEQYF.

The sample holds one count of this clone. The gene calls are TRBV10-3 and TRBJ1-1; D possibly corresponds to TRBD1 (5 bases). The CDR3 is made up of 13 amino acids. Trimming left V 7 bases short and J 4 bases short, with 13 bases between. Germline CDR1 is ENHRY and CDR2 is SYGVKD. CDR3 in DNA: TGTGCCATCAATTCCGGGGGACCCACTGAAGCTTTCTTT. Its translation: CAINSGGPTEAFF.

CDR3 sequence: CASSFGSAGYTF. Here the CDR3 DNA reads TGTGCCAGCAGCTTCGGTAGCGCCGGCTACACCTTC. This rearrangement joins TRBV11-2 to TRBJ1-2; the D is unclear. Trimming cost V 3 bases and J 8 bases, with 10 bases left between them. There are 12 residues in the CDR3. Germline V gene lookup returns CDR1 SGHAT and CDR2 FQNNGV.